Sequencing of this T cell receptor (beta chain) was carried out in a study of OX40 agonist ivuxolimab in advanced cancers. Whole-study context: Among those treated, three patients had partial responses, one with hepatocellular carcinoma and two with cutaneous melanoma.

Study-level results: CD8+ T cells showed, on average, more clonal expansion than CD4+ cells.

Worth noting for this clone: Its matching antigen is unknown.

Assay used: immunoSEQ multiplex PCR; TCRdb lists only in-frame clones, some missing. The repertoire consists of roughly 86,000 clones, with approximately 90% occurring once and the leading ten covering roughly 1.1%. Between the trimmed V and J ends, which lost 2 bases and 4 bases, there was a span of 12 bases. Per germline, CDR1 SGHNT and CDR2 YENEEA. CDR3 length: 14 amino acids. This TCR was recovered from an adult with an advanced solid tumor such as melanoma, head and neck, liver or kidney cancer. Sample: CD4+ or CD8+ T cells sorted from blood, taken in a trial of the OX40 agonist ivuxolimab. The chain couples TRBV11-3 to TRBJ2-7; possible D gene TRBD2, 7 bases. The CDR3 sequence: CASSLYREGYEQYF. CDR3 DNA sequence: TGTGCCAGCAGCTTATACAGGGAGGGGTACGAGCAGTACTTC.